The present TCR beta chain was sequenced within a study of cytomegalovirus exposure and HLA in healthy donors. A multiplex PCR was run with 60 Vbeta primers and 13 Jbeta primers. TCRdb keeps only in-frame clones here, not all; method: immunoSEQ multiplex PCR. The top ten clones hold approximately 0.8% of a sample with about 170,000 clones, approximately 81% of them seen once. Germline CDR1 and CDR2: SGHTA and FQGNSA. Trimming left V 1 base short and J 1 base short, with 16 bases between. CDR3 length equals 17 residues. This receptor was taken from a woman aged 18-29 years in good health and CMV-seronegative. Sequencing used PBMCs. The V gene is TRBV7-2, the J gene TRBJ2-5; no clear D. The CDR3 DNA follows: TGTGCCAGCAGCTTAGGTCCAGGCGCCCAAGCCCAAGAGACCCAGTACTTC. Translated: CASSLGPGAQAQETQYF.